Reported below is one TCR beta chain. The sample is drawn from a study of human T cells and chemical hapten exposure. The CDR3 runs to 14 residues. CDR1 and CDR2 (germline): LNHDA, SQIVND (reference sequence). V lost 3 bases to trimming and J lost 3 bases, with 10 bases between them. Each CDR3 protein is one row after TCRdb ran MiXCR on the RACE reads. The table lists about 80,000 distinct CDR3 sequences, around 15% of them singletons. As for time point: pre-sensitization, week 0. Treatment defined: therapeutic diphenylcyclopropenone sensitization with weekly scalp DPC. The material sequenced was whole blood, taken in connection with sensitization to the hapten diphenylcyclopropenone (DPC). The chain combines TRBV19 with TRBJ2-3; D is possibly TRBD2 (5 bases). This TCR was sampled from a woman aged 45-65 years with alopecia areata. Some clones in this sample may be carry-over from other donors' samples. CDR3 in amino acids: CASSIRGYTDTQYF. The CDR3 region has the DNA TGTGCCAGTAGTATTCGAGGGTATACAGATACGCAGTATTTT. The entire variable domain, with the rest obtained from reference TRBV19 and TRBJ2-3, is as follows: DGGITQSPKYLFRKEGQNVTLSCEQNLNHDAMYWYRQDPGQGLRLIYYSQIVNDFQKGDIAEGYSVSREKKESFPLTVTSAQKNPTAFYLCASSIRGYTDTQYFGPGTRLTVL.